Described below is a single T cell receptor (beta chain) sequence and its context. The data belong to a study of T cells in localized non-small cell lung cancer. Germline V gene sequence: CDR1 SGDLS, CDR2 YYNGEE. Trimming cost V 6 bases and J 4 bases, with 21 bases left between them. CDR3 size: 16 residues. Profiling relied on immunoSEQ multiplex PCR, and the TCRdb table lists in-frame clones only, not all of them. The sample has 130,000 or so clones, roughly 90% seen once. V gene TRBV9 combines with J gene TRBJ2-3; possibly TRBD1 for D (5 bases). The sequence derives from a female donor aged 60 or older with stage I lung adenocarcinoma. Sequenced here: peripheral blood, sampled before any cancer treatment. Here the CDR3 DNA reads TGTGCCAGCACCCCTTCGCCAGGGCTCGAACCAGATACGCAGTATTTT. Translated, it gives CASTPSPGLEPDTQYF.